These T cell receptor beta chains were read from a single sample in a study of T-cell memory formation after mild COVID-19. MiXCR was run by TCRdb on the 5' RACE reads, yielding one entry per CDR3 protein. This sample has more than 250,000 distinct CDR3 sequences; 16% occur once, and the top ten carry around 21%. The sample taken for sequencing was PBMCs or a T cell subset sorted from them (not recorded which). Source of these receptors: a man aged 18 to 35 who had mild COVID-19 (a few samples of this study predate the infection). Cell type and time point are not known. Both conserved end residues are part of each CDR3. Each record gives: J gene, clone size, V gene, D gene, CDR3 protein, CDR3 DNA. D genes are given only for firm matches. A clone size is listed for some rows: how often the clone was seen (once, few, many), or a class if it is expanded.

>TRBJ2-2|-|TRBV19|TRBD1
CASSMFQGAGELFF
TGTGCCAGTAGTATGTTTCAGGGGGCCGGGGAGCTGTTTTTT
>TRBJ2-1|few|TRBV10-2|TRBD2
CASASGGLEQFF
TGCGCCAGCGCTAGCGGGGGACTTGAGCAGTTCTTC
>TRBJ2-4|once|TRBV27|TRBD2
CASRTTSAIPRIQYF
TGTGCCAGCAGGACCACTAGCGCAATCCCCCGCATTCAGTACTTC
>TRBJ2-3|-|TRBV20-1|TRBD2
CSANLAGGFTDTQYF
TGCAGTGCCAACCTAGCGGGGGGCTTCACAGATACGCAGTATTTT
>TRBJ1-5|many|TRBV4-2|-
CASSQGQERPQHF
TGTGCCAGCAGCCAAGGACAGGAGAGGCCCCAGCATTTT
>TRBJ2-3|many|TRBV7-6|TRBD2
CASSSWTSGGITDTQYF
TGTGCCAGCAGCTCGTGGACTAGCGGGGGGATAACAGATACGCAGTATTTT
>TRBJ1-1|-|TRBV6-2/TRBV6-3|TRBD1
CASSYALDRAPTEAFF
TGTGCCAGCAGTTACGCGTTGGACAGGGCCCCCACTGAAGCTTTCTTT
>TRBJ2-3|-|TRBV7-2|-
CASSFWGSTDTQYF
TGTGCCAGCAGCTTTTGGGGTAGCACAGATACGCAGTATTTT
>TRBJ2-7|-|TRBV7-9|-
CASSLVVRGAYEQYF
TGTGCCAGCAGCTTAGTGGTACGTGGGGCCTACGAGCAGTACTTC
>TRBJ1-2|few|TRBV29-1|-
CSVSPAEGVQDGYTF
TGCAGCGTTTCCCCGGCGGAGGGGGTCCAAGATGGCTACACCTTC
>TRBJ2-1|few|TRBV12-3/TRBV12-4|-
CASRPRDGVNEQFF
TGTGCCAGCAGACCCCGGGACGGTGTCAATGAGCAGTTCTTC
>TRBJ2-3|-|TRBV9|-
CASSVESHPTDTQYF
TGTGCCAGCAGCGTAGAAAGCCACCCCACAGATACGCAGTATTTT
>TRBJ1-6|-|TRBV4-2|TRBD1
CASSRLMEPQGADNSPLHF
TGTGCCAGCAGCCGGCTTATGGAACCCCAGGGGGCGGATAATTCACCCCTCCACTTT
>TRBJ2-3|-|TRBV29-1|-
CSVASTGTSTDTQYF
TGCAGCGTTGCGTCGACGGGGACTAGCACAGATACGCAGTATTTT
>TRBJ2-7|many|TRBV15|-
CATSRDGRGEQYF
TGTGCCACCAGCAGAGACGGAAGGGGCGAGCAGTACTTC
>TRBJ1-5|-|TRBV7-2|-
CASSLDGLSNQPQHF
TGTGCCAGCAGCTTAGACGGGTTGAGCAATCAGCCCCAGCATTTT
>TRBJ1-1|many|TRBV7-3|-
CASSLNVGNTEAFF
TGTGCCAGCAGCTTGAATGTGGGGAACACTGAAGCTTTCTTT
>TRBJ2-2|-|TRBV7-3|-
CASSPGVNTGELFF
TGTGCCAGCAGCCCAGGGGTCAACACCGGGGAGCTGTTTTTT
>TRBJ1-2|-|TRBV18|-
CASSARSQDPYGYTF
TGTGCCAGCTCAGCGCGATCACAGGATCCGTATGGCTACACCTTC
>TRBJ2-4|few|TRBV6-2/TRBV6-3|TRBD2
CASRSLGLAEAKNIQYF
TGTGCCAGCAGAAGCCTTGGACTAGCGGAAGCCAAAAACATTCAGTACTTC
>TRBJ1-5|few|TRBV3-1|-
CASSQMGGSNQPQHF
TGTGCCAGCAGCCAAATGGGGGGTAGCAATCAGCCCCAGCATTTT
>TRBJ1-5|-|TRBV7-6|-
CASSPRSGPNQPQHF
TGTGCCAGCAGCCCTAGATCTGGGCCCAATCAGCCCCAGCATTTT
>TRBJ1-2|few|TRBV5-1|-
CASSLVSGPLGGYTF
TGCGCCAGCAGCTTGGTCTCGGGCCCCCTGGGAGGCTACACCTTC
>TRBJ2-7|-|TRBV7-9|-
CASSPGRIYEQYF
TGTGCCAGCAGCCCGGGACGAATCTACGAGCAGTACTTC
>TRBJ2-1|few|TRBV7-9|-
CASQGAAGMYEQFF
TGTGCCAGCCAAGGAGCGGCGGGGATGTATGAGCAGTTCTTC
>TRBJ2-3|-|TRBV6-5|-
CASSSRPVDTQYF
TGTGCCAGCAGTTCACGGCCAGTAGATACGCAGTATTTT
>TRBJ2-1|many|TRBV6-5|-
CASRVTGSYNEQFF
TGTGCCAGCAGAGTTACGGGGAGCTACAATGAGCAGTTCTTC
>TRBJ2-7|few|TRBV7-9|-
CASSLGSQGPSSYEQYF
TGTGCCAGCAGCTTAGGGTCCCAGGGCCCGAGCTCCTACGAGCAGTACTTC
>TRBJ2-7|-|TRBV7-2|-
CASSGSGPRPTYEQYF
TGTGCCAGCAGCGGTTCCGGGCCCCGACCTACCTACGAGCAGTACTTC
>TRBJ1-1|-|TRBV4-1|TRBD1
CASSPLPGGTEAFF
TGCGCCAGCAGCCCGTTACCAGGGGGCACTGAAGCTTTCTTT
>TRBJ2-7|-|TRBV6-1|-
CASSERGDEQYF
TGTGCCAGCAGTGAAAGGGGGGACGAGCAGTACTTC
>TRBJ2-3|many|TRBV7-9|-
CASSLSATTDTQYF
TGTGCCAGCAGCTTAAGCGCGACCACAGATACGCAGTATTTT
>TRBJ1-5|-|TRBV7-2|TRBD1
CASSLDRTGGPQHF
TGTGCCAGCAGCCTGGACAGGACAGGAGGGCCCCAGCATTTT
>TRBJ1-6|-|TRBV5-1|-
CASSLGTALSPLHF
TGCGCCAGCAGCTTGGGGACAGCCCTTTCACCCCTCCACTTT
>TRBJ2-1|few|TRBV4-1|-
CASSVGGVYNEQFF
TGCGCCAGCAGCGTCGGGGGAGTCTACAATGAGCAGTTCTTC
>TRBJ2-3|-|TRBV6-2/TRBV6-3|TRBD2
CASSYLRTSGTDTQYF
TGTGCCAGCAGTTACCTACGGACTAGCGGCACAGATACGCAGTATTTT
>TRBJ2-2|few|TRBV12-3/TRBV12-4|-
CASSSRAGELFF
TGTGCCAGCAGTTCGAGAGCAGGGGAGCTGTTTTTT
>TRBJ1-2|few|TRBV7-2|-
CASTLTGPGSYGYTF
TGTGCCAGCACCTTAACAGGGCCCGGAAGCTATGGCTACACCTTC
>TRBJ2-4|-|TRBV11-2|-
CASSLEVPPLVNIQYF
TGTGCCAGCAGCTTAGAGGTTCCCCCTTTGGTCAACATTCAGTACTTC
>TRBJ2-3|many|TRBV5-1|-
CASSLSSGRTDTQYF
TGCGCCAGCAGCTTGTCTTCGGGGCGCACAGATACGCAGTATTTT
>TRBJ2-1|-|TRBV7-8|TRBD2
CASSLVRGGQSSHNEQFF
TGTGCCAGCAGCTTAGTGCGGGGGGGCCAAAGTTCCCACAATGAGCAGTTCTTC
>TRBJ2-5|many|TRBV25-1|-
CASSGRDQGETQYF
TGTGCCAGCAGTGGTCGGGACCAAGGGGAGACCCAGTACTTC
>TRBJ2-1|few|TRBV20-1|-
CSASPNREYNEQFF
TGCAGTGCTAGCCCCAACAGGGAATACAATGAGCAGTTCTTC
>TRBJ1-5|-|TRBV10-3|TRBD1
CAISETGEGQPQHF
TGTGCCATCAGCGAGACAGGGGAAGGTCAGCCCCAGCATTTT
>TRBJ2-3|-|TRBV12-3/TRBV12-4|TRBD2
CASSPPGLRGLYTQYF
TGTGCCAGCAGTCCCCCCGGCCTACGGGGACTATATACGCAGTATTTT
>TRBJ1-2|-|TRBV7-2|-
CASSAAGYGYTF
TGTGCCAGCAGCGCAGCGGGCTATGGCTACACCTTC
>TRBJ2-3|few|TRBV14|-
CASSQVGGTDTQYF
TGTGCCAGCAGCCAAGTCGGGGGCACAGATACGCAGTATTTT
>TRBJ2-3|many|TRBV29-1|-
CSVALSVDGDTQYF
TGCAGCGTCGCCCTCTCTGTGGACGGAGATACGCAGTATTTT
>TRBJ2-7|-|TRBV2|TRBD1
CASGGTGGYEQYF
TGTGCCAGCGGGGGGACAGGGGGCTACGAGCAGTACTTC
>TRBJ2-3|-|TRBV7-3|-
CASSRFTGYTQYF
TGTGCCAGCAGCCGTTTTACAGGGTATACGCAGTATTTT
>TRBJ2-4|few|TRBV12-3/TRBV12-4|-
CASSFAGPNIQYF
TGTGCCAGCAGTTTTGCAGGGCCCAACATTCAGTACTTC
>TRBJ1-1|few|TRBV28|-
CASSLWDGAFF
TGTGCCAGCAGTTTGTGGGACGGAGCTTTCTTT
>TRBJ2-6|-|TRBV7-9|TRBD1
CANPGQAISGANVLTF
TGTGCCAACCCGGGACAGGCAATCTCTGGGGCCAACGTCCTGACTTTC
>TRBJ2-2|-|TRBV7-2|TRBD2
CASSLGVAGGGELFF
TGTGCCAGCAGCTTAGGAGTAGCGGGGGGCGGGGAGCTGTTTTTT
>TRBJ2-5|few|TRBV7-3|-
CASSLNMGETQYF
TGTGCCAGCAGCTTAAATATGGGGGAGACCCAGTACTTC
>TRBJ2-2|-|TRBV5-1|TRBD1
CASSFQGGDTGELFF
TGCGCCAGCAGCTTCCAAGGGGGCGACACCGGGGAGCTGTTTTTT
>TRBJ1-1|few|TRBV5-6|-
CASSGGFWARNTEAFF
TGTGCCAGCAGCGGGGGTTTTTGGGCAAGGAACACTGAAGCTTTCTTT
>TRBJ2-5|-|TRBV20-1|-
CSARSTQETQYF
TGCAGTGCTAGATCTACTCAAGAGACCCAGTACTTC
>TRBJ2-5|-|TRBV11-2|-
CASSFGAQETQYF
TGTGCCAGCAGCTTTGGGGCCCAAGAGACCCAGTACTTC
>TRBJ2-7|many|TRBV10-3|-
CAISESSGSYEQYF
TGTGCCATCAGTGAGTCTAGCGGATCCTACGAGCAGTACTTC